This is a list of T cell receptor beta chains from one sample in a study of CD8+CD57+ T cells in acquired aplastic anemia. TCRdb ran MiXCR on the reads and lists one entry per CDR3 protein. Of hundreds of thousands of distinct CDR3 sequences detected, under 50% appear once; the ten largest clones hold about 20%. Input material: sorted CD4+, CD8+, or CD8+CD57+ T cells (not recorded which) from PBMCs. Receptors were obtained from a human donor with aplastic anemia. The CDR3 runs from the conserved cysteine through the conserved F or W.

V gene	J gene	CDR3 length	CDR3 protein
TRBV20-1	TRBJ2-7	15	CSARGKLAGDYEQYF
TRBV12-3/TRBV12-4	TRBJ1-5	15	CASSTTGLRNQPQHF
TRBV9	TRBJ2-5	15	CASSVAAGGIETQYF
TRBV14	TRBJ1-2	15	CASSQGALLYYGYTF
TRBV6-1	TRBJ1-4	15	CASSETGPPGEKLFF
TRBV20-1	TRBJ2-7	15	CSATLGDSSYNEQYF
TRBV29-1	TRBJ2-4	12	CSVEKQANIQYF
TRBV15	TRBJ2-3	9	CATTDTQYF
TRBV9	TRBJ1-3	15	CASSVGLSSGNTIYF
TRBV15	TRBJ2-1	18	CATSRDLGPAGGHNEQFF
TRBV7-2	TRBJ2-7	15	CASSLGAEPGYEQYF
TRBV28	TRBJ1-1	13	CASSAPENTEAFF
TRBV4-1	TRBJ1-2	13	CASRGETYYGYTF
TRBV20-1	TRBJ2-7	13	CSARGHGPGEQYF
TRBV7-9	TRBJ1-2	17	CASSLARATGPNYGYTF
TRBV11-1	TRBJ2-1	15	CASSPLGPEDNEQFF
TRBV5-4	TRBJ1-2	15	CASSQERGESYGYTF
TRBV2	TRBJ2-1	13	CASSQDRGLEQFF
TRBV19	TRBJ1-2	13	CASSAGRNYGYTF
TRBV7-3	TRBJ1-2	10	CASSPNGYTF
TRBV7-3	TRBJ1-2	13	CASRTGTGSWYTF
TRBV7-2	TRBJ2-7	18	CASGGASGSWGETYEQYF
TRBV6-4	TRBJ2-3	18	CASSDSIRLAGFPDTQYF
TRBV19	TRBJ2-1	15	CASTPEDREANEQFF
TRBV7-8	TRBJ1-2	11	CASSRLSGYTF
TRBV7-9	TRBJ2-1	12	CASRAEANEQFF
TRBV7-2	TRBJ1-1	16	CASSLGRGGGVTEAFF
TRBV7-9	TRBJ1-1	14	CASSSGYKNTEAFF
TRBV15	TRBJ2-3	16	CATISGSGASTDTQYF
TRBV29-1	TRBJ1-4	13	CSVGLAPNEKLFF
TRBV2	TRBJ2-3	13	CASSRDFTDTQYF
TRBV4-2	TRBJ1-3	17	CASSPPDGTGGRNTIYF
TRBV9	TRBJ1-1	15	CASSAPYPTDTEAFF
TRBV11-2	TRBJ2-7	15	CASSSPRVGLREQYF
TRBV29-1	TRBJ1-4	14	CSVEDRPANEKLFF
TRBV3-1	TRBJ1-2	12	CASSHGPDGYTF
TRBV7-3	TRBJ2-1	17	CASSLQVVSGAGNEQFF
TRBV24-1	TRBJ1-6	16	CATSDNRGQYNSPLHF
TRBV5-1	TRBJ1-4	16	CASSPGQGGSNEKLFF
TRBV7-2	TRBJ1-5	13	CASSLQELKPQHF
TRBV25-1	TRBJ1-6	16	CASSETGQGAGSPLHF